This T cell receptor (beta chain) comes out of a study of T cell responses to AZD1222 COVID-19 vaccine. Produced via immunoSEQ multiplex PCR; TCRdb's table is partial and in-frame only. The sample includes roughly 120,000 clones, 80% to 90% of them seen just once. V lost 0 bases and J lost 6; bases outside the gene matches: 1. Germline assignment: CDR1 MGHDK and CDR2 SYGVNS. The CDR3 spans 14 residues. Note on this clone: Its cognate antigen is unknown.

Study-level points and caveats: Unmutated regions of variants are reportedly targeted by nearly half of spike-specific TCRs. The donors showed a predominance of white British ancestry and of females, with possible underestimation of clonal diversity.

This sequence originates from an adult in good health. Specimen: peripheral blood, collected on day 0 of AZD1222 vaccination. This chain connects TRBV25-1 to TRBJ2-1, with 8 bases that match TRBD1. CDR3 in DNA: TGTGCCAGCAGTGAATATGACAGGGGCAATGAGCAGTTCTTC. It codes for CASSEYDRGNEQFF.